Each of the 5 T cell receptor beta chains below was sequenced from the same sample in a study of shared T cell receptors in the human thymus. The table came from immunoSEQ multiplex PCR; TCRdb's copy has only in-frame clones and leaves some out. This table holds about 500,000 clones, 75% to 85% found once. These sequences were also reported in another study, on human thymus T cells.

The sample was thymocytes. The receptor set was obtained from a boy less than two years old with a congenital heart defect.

The CDR3 nucleotides are TGTGCCAGCGCCAGGGACAGGGGACCCAATCAGCCCCAGCATTTT. The encoded protein is CASARDRGPNQPQHF. The rearrangement uses TRBV6-4 and TRBJ1-5; 10 bases are a match to TRBD1. Germline V gene sequence: CDR1 MRHNA, CDR2 SNTAGT. V shed 8 bases, J shed 3 bases, and the junction held 7 bases outside the gene matches. The CDR3 spans 15 residues.

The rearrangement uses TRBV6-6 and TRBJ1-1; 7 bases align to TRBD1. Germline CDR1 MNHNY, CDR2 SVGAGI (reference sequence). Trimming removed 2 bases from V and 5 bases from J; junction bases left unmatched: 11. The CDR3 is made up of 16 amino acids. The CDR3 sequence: CASSYLSGGRETEAFF. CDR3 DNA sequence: TGTGCCAGCAGTTACCTCTCAGGGGGAAGGGAGACTGAAGCTTTCTTT.

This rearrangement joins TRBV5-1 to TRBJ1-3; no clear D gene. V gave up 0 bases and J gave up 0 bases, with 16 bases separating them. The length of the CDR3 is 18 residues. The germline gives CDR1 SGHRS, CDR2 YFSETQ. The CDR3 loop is CASSLVYGEGVSGNTIYF. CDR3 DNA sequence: TGCGCCAGCAGCTTGGTTTACGGGGAAGGAGTCTCTGGAAACACCATATATTTT.

CDR3 sequence reads: CASSKARRASPLTYEQYF. The DNA for the CDR3 is TGTGCCAGCAGCAAAGCCCGCAGGGCTTCCCCTCTAACCTACGAGCAGTACTTC. The chain uses TRBV21-1 and TRBJ2-7; the listed D gene, TRBD1, was not tested against the DNA. TRBV21-1 is labeled a pseudogene. The CDR3 has 18 amino acids.

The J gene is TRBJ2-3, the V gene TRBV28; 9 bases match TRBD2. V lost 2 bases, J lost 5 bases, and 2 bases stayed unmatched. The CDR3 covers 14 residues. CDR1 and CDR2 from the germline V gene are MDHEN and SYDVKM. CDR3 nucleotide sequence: TGTGCCAGCAGTTTACGCGGGGGGGGAGATACGCAGTATTTT. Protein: CASSLRGGGDTQYF.